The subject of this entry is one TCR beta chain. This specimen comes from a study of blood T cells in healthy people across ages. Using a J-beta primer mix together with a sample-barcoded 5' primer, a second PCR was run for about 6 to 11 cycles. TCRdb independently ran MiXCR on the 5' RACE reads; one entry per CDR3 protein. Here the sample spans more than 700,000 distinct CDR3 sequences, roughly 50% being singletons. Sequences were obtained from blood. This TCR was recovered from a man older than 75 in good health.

The CDR3 here is CASSAGLAGSEQYF. The CDR3 DNA sequence: TGTGCCAGCAGTGCTGGACTAGCGGGTTCCGAGCAGTACTTC. The V and J genes are TRBV25-1 and TRBJ2-4, with 11 bases lining up with TRBD2. The J call may be mistaken, given a closer DNA end match to TRBJ2-7. Germline CDR1 is MGHDK and CDR2 is SYGVNS. CDR3 size: 14 residues.